Following are 30 T cell receptor beta chains from one sample sequenced in a study of PD-L1 blockade in urothelial cancer. Time point: peripheral blood 6 weeks after treatment start. TCRdb keeps only in-frame clones here, not all; method: immunoSEQ multiplex PCR. Here the sample spans some 51,000 clones, about 88% being singletons. Sequenced here: PBMCs, sampled around atezolizumab (anti-PD-L1) treatment. The receptors stem from a man between 60 and 70 years old with urothelial cancer.

The rearrangement uses TRBV7-2 and TRBJ2-7; D unclear. V was trimmed by 4 bases and J by 4 bases, leaving 8 bases between them. The CDR3 runs 12 residues. The germline V gene has CDR1 SGHTA and CDR2 FQGNSA. This CDR3 is CASSSLGYEQYF. CDR3 nucleotide sequence: TGTGCCAGCAGCTCACTCGGGTACGAGCAGTACTTC. The entire variable domain, with the rest obtained from reference TRBV7-2 and TRBJ2-7, is as follows: GAGVSQSPSNKVTEKGKDVELRCDPISGHTALYWYRQSLGQGLEFLIYFQGNSAPDKSGLPSDRFSAERTGGSVSTLTIQRTQQEDSAVYLCASSSLGYEQYFGPGTRLTVT.

This clone was observed once. The chain joins TRBV2 to TRBJ1-2; the match to TRBD1 covers 9 bases. The germline V gene has CDR1 SNHLY and CDR2 FYNNEI. This CDR3 has 15 amino acids. J gave up 2 bases and V 5 bases, and 6 bases lay outside the gene matches. Written as DNA, the CDR3 is TGTGCCAGCAGTCTATTAGGGACAGGGAACTATGGCTACACCTTC. This translates into CASSLLGTGNYGYTF.

This clone was seen a single time. CDR3 bases: TGTGCCAGCAGTTTTTTTTCGGCAGGGACCTACGAGCAGTACTTC. This translates into CASSFFSAGTYEQYF. The genes are TRBV28 and TRBJ2-7; TRBD1 is a possible D gene (5 bases). The CDR3 extends over 15 amino acids. Germline CDR1 MDHEN, CDR2 SYDVKM. V dropped 3 bases and J dropped 2 bases, with 14 bases sitting between them.

This clone showed up just once. The chain joins TRBV5-1 to TRBJ2-1, with 10 bases aligning to TRBD2. Germline CDR1 and CDR2: SGHRS and YFSETQ. CDR3 length: 14 amino acids. V was clipped by 8 bases and J by 4 bases; unmatched bases: 6. CDR3 loop: CASTLAGAYNEQFF. In nucleotides, the CDR3 is TGCGCCAGTACCCTAGCGGGAGCTTACAATGAGCAGTTCTTC.

The V gene is TRBV19, the J gene TRBJ2-7; 7 bases fit TRBD1. V lost 5 bases to trimming and J lost 3 bases; unmatched junction nucleotides: 13. The CDR3 runs to 16 residues. Germline-derived CDR1 and CDR2 are LNHDA and SQIVND (reference sequence). The CDR3 sequence is CASSLTGQMRGYEQYF. CDR3 bases: TGTGCCAGTAGTTTAACGGGACAGATGAGGGGCTACGAGCAGTACTTC.

V and J are TRBV7-2 and TRBJ1-1; the D gene is possibly TRBD1 (5 bases). The CDR3 extends over 13 amino acids. Trimming left V 1 base short and J 8 bases short, with 11 bases between. The germline gives CDR1 SGHTA, CDR2 FQGNSA. CDR3 coding DNA: TGTGCCAGCAGCTTAGAGGCGGGGACCGAAGCTTTCTTT. Encoded protein: CASSLEAGTEAFF.

The rearrangement joins TRBV2 to TRBJ1-2; TRBD1 is a possible D gene (5 bases). The CDR3 extends over 13 amino acids. V was shortened by 4 bases and J by 4 bases, with 10 bases between the two germline ends. CDR1 and CDR2 (germline): SNHLY, FYNNEI. DNA of the CDR3: TGTGCCAGCAGTGGAGAAAGGGGCTATGGCTACACCTTC. This encodes CASSGERGYGYTF.

The V gene is TRBV5-4, the J gene TRBJ1-2, with D possibly being TRBD1 (5 bases). Trimming shortened V by 4 bases and J by 1 base, and 17 bases separated the two germline ends. The CDR3 runs to 16 residues. Germline-derived CDR1 and CDR2 are SGHNT and YYREEE (reference sequence). CDR3 residues: CASSRPDTRLNYGYTF. The CDR3 DNA sequence: TGTGCCAGCAGCCGACCGGACACACGCCTTAACTATGGCTACACCTTC.

The V gene is TRBV4-2, the J gene TRBJ2-7, with D hard to call. This CDR3 comprises 13 residues. Germline assignment: CDR1 LGHNA and CDR2 YNFKEQ. V was shortened by 0 bases and J by 7 bases, with 10 bases between the two germline ends. CDR3 sequence: CASSQDLRLEQYF. CDR3 DNA sequence: TGTGCCAGCAGCCAAGATCTTCGTTTAGAGCAGTACTTC.

This clone was seen only once. The V gene is TRBV7-9, the J gene TRBJ1-4, with D maybe TRBD1 (5 bases). Per germline, CDR1 SEHNR and CDR2 FQNEAQ (reference sequence). The CDR3 extends over 17 amino acids. The V and J ends lost 1 base and 0 bases respectively, with 12 bases between them. The CDR3 DNA follows: TGTGCCAGCAGCTTAGGGGCGACAGCAGCAACTAATGAAAAACTGTTTTTT. Residues: CASSLGATAATNEKLFF.

The chain is built from TRBV5-1 and TRBJ2-5; D is ambiguous. Germline CDR1 reads SGHRS; CDR2 reads YFSETQ. This CDR3 spans 13 amino acids. Trimming took off 0 bases at V and 10 bases at J, with 13 bases between the two ends. The CDR3 loop reads CASSLDAPSVQYF. The CDR3 bases are TGCGCCAGCAGCTTGGATGCGCCTAGTGTCCAGTACTTC.

The chain employs TRBV6-5 and TRBJ2-1, with TRBD2 matching 7 bases. This CDR3 spans 15 amino acids. The ends lost 6 bases at V and 1 base at J; junction bases unmatched: 6. Germline-derived CDR1 and CDR2 are MNHEY and SVGAGI. CDR3 sequence: CASRRLAGSYNEQFF. As DNA, the CDR3 is TGTGCCAGCAGGCGACTAGCAGGATCCTACAATGAGCAGTTCTTC.

In its sample, this clone was seen once. The chain has TRBV2 and TRBJ2-5; D is ambiguous. V was cut by 3 bases and J by 4 bases, with 6 bases left in between. Germline V gives CDR1 SNHLY, CDR2 FYNNEI. This CDR3 spans 12 amino acids. CDR3 nucleotide sequence: TGTGCCAGCAGTGAGGAGAGAGAGACCCAGTACTTC. Protein: CASSEERETQYF.

This clone was detected once. This rearrangement joins TRBV11-2 to TRBJ2-7, with a weak D call TRBD2 (6 bases). This CDR3 region has 15 residues. Trimming cost V 0 bases and J 0 bases, with 9 bases left between them. Germline V gene data show CDR1 as SGHAT and CDR2 as FQNNGV. The CDR3 DNA sequence: TGTGCCAGCAGCTTAGAATGGGGGGTCTCCTACGAGCAGTACTTC. Residues: CASSLEWGVSYEQYF.

The genes are TRBV7-9 and TRBJ2-6; D not certain. V lost 5 bases and J 0 bases, leaving 17 bases between the germline ends. CDR3 length equals 18 residues. Germline CDR1 and CDR2: SEHNR and FQNEAQ (reference sequence). The CDR3, as DNA: TGTGCCAGCAGCCCTCGCCGCACTATTCGCTCTGGGGCCAACGTCCTGACTTTC. Protein sequence: CASSPRRTIRSGANVLTF.

This chain links TRBV2 with TRBJ1-2; 9 bases match TRBD1. Germline CDR1 and CDR2: SNHLY and FYNNEI. J lost 1 base, V lost 9 bases, and 18 bases had no gene match. This CDR3 has 18 residues. In DNA form, the CDR3 reads TGTGCCAGTAATGACGTTCTAATTAGGGACAGGGTTAACTATGGCTACACCTTC. Amino acids: CASNDVLIRDRVNYGYTF.

V and J are TRBV9 and TRBJ2-1, with 9 bases lining up with TRBD2. The germline V gene encodes CDR1 SGDLS and CDR2 YYNGEE. J gave up 0 bases and V 5 bases, and 3 bases lay outside the gene matches. This CDR3 comprises 15 residues. CDR3 DNA: TGTGCCAGCAGGCCAGCGGGGGGCTCCTACAATGAGCAGTTCTTC. Its protein is CASRPAGGSYNEQFF.

The V gene is TRBV7-2, the J gene TRBJ1-5; a possible D gene is TRBD1 (6 bases). V was trimmed by 1 base and J by 2 bases, leaving 9 bases between them. The CDR3 is 15 residues long. The germline V gene encodes CDR1 SGHTA and CDR2 FQGNSA. The CDR3 loop reads CASSLVAGGNQPQHF. CDR3 DNA: TGTGCCAGCAGCTTAGTGGCAGGGGGCAATCAGCCCCAGCATTTT.

The DNA for the CDR3 is TGTGCCAGCTCTAGTGGGTGGGGCACAGATACGCAGTATTTT. Residues: CASSSGWGTDTQYF. The chain links TRBV2 to TRBJ2-3; no clear D gene. The CDR3 sequence is 14 residues long. V lost 8 bases, J lost 1 base, and 13 bases lay in between. Germline CDR1 and CDR2: SNHLY and FYNNEI.

The chain links TRBV2 to TRBJ2-7, with 7 bases matching TRBD2. The CDR3 sequence is 13 residues long. The V and J ends lost 8 bases and 3 bases, in that order; junction bases with no gene match: 7. Germline V CDR1 and CDR2: SNHLY, FYNNEI. CDR3 residues: CASWGGIDYEQYF. CDR3 sequence (DNA): TGTGCCAGCTGGGGAGGGATTGACTACGAGCAGTACTTC.

The J gene is TRBJ1-1, the V gene TRBV7-9, with D maybe TRBD1 (5 bases). V was clipped by 5 bases and J by 0 bases, with 13 bases between them. The CDR3 is made up of 15 amino acids. In germline, CDR1 is SEHNR, CDR2 FQNEAQ (reference sequence). The chain's CDR3 is CASSPRAGLNTEAFF. Written as DNA, the CDR3 is TGTGCCAGCAGCCCCCGGGCAGGGTTGAACACTGAAGCTTTCTTT.

This clone was recorded only once. This chain connects TRBV28 to TRBJ2-5, with 9 nucleotides matching TRBD1. Losses at the gene ends were 2 bases for V and 1 base for J; bases not matched to a gene: 5. The germline V gene has CDR1 MDHEN and CDR2 SYDVKM. The CDR3 loop spans 16 amino acids. The CDR3 nucleotides are TGTGCCAGCAGTTTAGGTGCGACAGGGGGCCAAGAGACCCAGTACTTC. It translates to CASSLGATGGQETQYF.

The chain recombines TRBV9 with TRBJ1-4; no definite D call. Deletions cut 3 bases from V and 8 bases from J, with 11 bases between. Germline lookup yields CDR1 SGDLS and CDR2 YYNGEE. The CDR3 extends over 13 amino acids. The CDR3 DNA follows: TGTGCCAGCAGCGCCATGGCCGGGGAAAAACTGTTTTTT. This sequence encodes CASSAMAGEKLFF.

CDR3 sequence (DNA): TGTGCCTGGCACCGGGGGGCCACAGATACGCAGTATTTT. Protein sequence: CAWHRGATDTQYF. The chain is built from TRBV30 and TRBJ2-3, with D maybe TRBD2 (7 bases). V lost 5 bases and J lost 2, with 11 bases in between. The CDR3 loop spans 13 amino acids. CDR1 GTSNPN and CDR2 SVGIG come from the germline V gene (reference sequence).

The V gene is TRBV5-1, the J gene TRBJ2-5; TRBD2 matches at 9 bases. This CDR3 region has 15 residues. The J segment lost 4 bases and the V segment lost 4 bases, leaving 8 bases of the junction unmatched. Germline V lookup: CDR1 SGHRS, CDR2 YFSETQ. CDR3 residues: CASSRNPGLAETQYF. The CDR3 coding sequence is TGCGCCAGCAGCCGGAACCCGGGACTAGCAGAGACCCAGTACTTC.

The chain has TRBV7-6 and TRBJ2-1; D gene unclear. The ends were cut back, 1 base at V and 5 bases at J, with 9 bases in the middle. The V gene's germline CDR1 is SGHVS and CDR2 FNYEAQ. The length of the CDR3 is 14 residues. The CDR3 coding sequence is TGTGCCAGCAGCTTAGAGTACGGAGACAATGAGCAGTTCTTC. Translating it yields CASSLEYGDNEQFF.

V and J are TRBV5-5 and TRBJ1-2; D uncertain. This CDR3 is built from 13 residues. Trimming removed 0 bases from V and 1 base from J, with 4 bases in between. Germline lookup yields CDR1 SGHKS and CDR2 YYEKEE (reference sequence). The CDR3 loop is CASSLGNNYGYTF. In DNA form, the CDR3 reads TGTGCCAGCAGCTTGGGTAATAACTATGGCTACACCTTC. Full variable domain (rest looked up from reference TRBV5-5 and TRBJ1-2): DAGVTQSPTHLIKTRGQQVTLRCSPISGHKSVSWYQQVLGQGPQFIFQYYEKEERGRGNFPDRFSARQFPNYSSELNVNALLLGDSALYLCASSLGNNYGYTFGSGTRLTVV.

The table lists this clone with a count of one. This chain uses TRBV6-1 with TRBJ2-6; D not resolved. With 3 bases removed from V and 1 base from J, the gap between germline ends came to 13 bases. CDR1 and CDR2 (germline): MNHNS, SASEGT. The CDR3 is 17 residues long. The DNA of the CDR3 is TGTGCCAGCAGTGACAGCGAAAGTTGGTCTGGGGCCAACGTCCTGACTTTC. This gives the protein CASSDSESWSGANVLTF.

The rearrangement joins TRBV21-1 to TRBJ2-7; the table names TRBD2, a call not compared with the DNA. TRBV21-1 is a recognized pseudogene. This CDR3 is built from 11 residues. The CDR3 loop is CASSPPCEQYF. The CDR3 region has the DNA TGTGCCAGCAGCCCCCCTTGCGAGCAGTACTTC.

This clone was seen a single time. The chain combines TRBV27 with TRBJ2-7; D is perhaps TRBD1 (5 bases). Germline V CDR1 and CDR2: MNHEY, SMNVEV (reference sequence). V lost 3 bases and J 4 bases, leaving 16 bases between the germline ends. There are 15 residues in the CDR3. The CDR3: CASSFHGRALYEQYF. CDR3 nucleotide sequence: TGTGCCAGCAGTTTCCACGGCAGGGCTCTATACGAGCAGTACTTC.